Each of the 27 T cell receptor beta chains below was sequenced from the same sample in a study of cytotoxic CD8 clonotypes in ibrutinib-treated CLL. TCRdb's table, derived via immunoSEQ multiplex PCR, lists solely in-frame clones and lacks some. The sample holds some 150,000 clones, around 76% seen once. The sample was PBMCs, taken after 24 months of ibrutinib treatment. The receptors originated from a human donor with chronic lymphocytic leukemia.

CDR3 in amino acids: CAWIGGGHYEQYF. CDR3 nucleotides: TGTGCCTGGATTGGGGGGGGCCACTACGAGCAGTACTTC. The rearrangement joins TRBV30 to TRBJ2-7; the D gene is possibly TRBD2 (7 bases). CDR3 length equals 13 residues. The germline V gene encodes CDR1 GTSNPN and CDR2 SVGIG (reference sequence). Trimming cost V 4 bases and J 3 bases, with 13 bases left between them.

This chain connects TRBV7-9 to TRBJ1-4; D gene ambiguous. The length of the CDR3 is 11 residues. Germline V lookup: CDR1 SEHNR, CDR2 FQNEAQ (reference sequence). V was pared by 3 bases and J by 7 bases, with 3 bases between. Here the CDR3 DNA reads TGTGCCAGCAGCTTTGCTGAAAAACTGTTTTTT. Its protein product is CASSFAEKLFF.

The J gene is TRBJ2-4, the V gene TRBV7-2, with D perhaps being TRBD1 or TRBD2 (6 bases each). The length of the CDR3 is 17 residues. V was pared by 3 bases and J by 1 base, with 16 bases between. Germline V CDR1 and CDR2: SGHTA, FQGNSA. The CDR3 bases are TGTGCCAGCAGCTTGGGACCCGGGGGCTACGCCAAAAACATTCAGTACTTC. Amino acids: CASSLGPGGYAKNIQYF.

The chain combines TRBV5-1 with TRBJ1-2, with 9 bases matching TRBD1. This CDR3 region has 14 residues. J gave up 7 bases and V 4 bases, and 8 bases lay outside the gene matches. Germline V lookup: CDR1 SGHRS, CDR2 YFSETQ. The CDR3 region has the DNA TGCGCCAGCAGCAGTCCCGGGACAGGGTTTGGCTACACCTTC. Translating it yields CASSSPGTGFGYTF.

The genes are TRBV2 and TRBJ2-3, with 10 nucleotides matching TRBD2. V dropped 10 bases and J dropped 0; count of bases not matched to a gene: 4. The CDR3 totals 14 residues. Germline V gives CDR1 SNHLY, CDR2 FYNNEI. CDR3 sequence reads: CATQRGGSTDTQYF. In DNA form, the CDR3 reads TGTGCCACCCAGCGGGGGGGGAGCACAGATACGCAGTATTTT.

The table lists this clone with many counts. The chain uses TRBV11-2 and TRBJ2-2; no definite D call. Trimming removed 5 bases at V and 5 bases at J, with 12 bases between. This CDR3 region has 14 residues. Germline V gene sequence: CDR1 SGHAT, CDR2 FQNNGV. In DNA form, the CDR3 reads TGTGCCAGCAGCCCCCCCAGCGTTACCGGGGAGCTGTTTTTT. Translating it yields CASSPPSVTGELFF.

The DNA for the CDR3 is TGTGCCAGCAGCTCGACTTGGGGGAATAATCAGCCCCAGCATTTT. It translates to CASSSTWGNNQPQHF. V usage is TRBV7-9 and J usage is TRBJ1-5; tentative D call: TRBD1 (5 bases). Germline V gene lookup returns CDR1 SEHNR and CDR2 FQNEAQ (reference sequence). The V end lost 4 bases, the J end lost 4 bases, and 14 bases lay between the germline ends. This CDR3 contains 15 residues.

This rearrangement joins TRBV21-1 to TRBJ2-2; no DNA check was done on the table's D call, TRBD2. TRBV21-1 is reported as a pseudogene. This CDR3 contains 15 residues. The CDR3 region is CAHCGRGPNTGELFF. In DNA, the CDR3 is TGTGCCCACTGCGGGCGGGGCCCGAACACCGGGGAGCTGTTTTTT.

This chain joins TRBV30 and TRBJ1-1; TRBD1 aligns across 7 bases. This CDR3 region has 14 residues. Germline V CDR1 and CDR2: GTSNPN, SVGIG (reference sequence). V shed 4 bases, J shed 6 bases, and the junction held 11 bases outside the gene matches. The CDR3: CAWTRGRRMAEAFF. CDR3 DNA sequence: TGTGCCTGGACTAGGGGGCGCAGGATGGCTGAAGCTTTCTTT.

This chain uses TRBV28 with TRBJ1-2; TRBD1 matches at 8 bases. Germline V CDR1 and CDR2: MDHEN, SYDVKM. This CDR3 comprises 16 residues. The V and J ends lost 7 bases and 7 bases, in that order; junction bases with no gene match: 17. The CDR3 nucleotides are TGTGCCAGCACCCACCACGGGGCAGGGGGCGCTTTTGGCTACACCTTC. Protein: CASTHHGAGGAFGYTF.

The chain couples TRBV10-3 to TRBJ1-5; no clear D gene. The CDR3 has 13 amino acids. V was trimmed by 10 bases and J by 3 bases, leaving 13 bases between them. Germline-derived CDR1 and CDR2 are ENHRY and SYGVKD. The CDR3 bases are TGTGCCACCACCGGGCGGACCAATCAGCCCCAGCATTTT. Protein product: CATTGRTNQPQHF.

CDR3 nucleotide sequence: TGTGCCAGCAGTTCCTCAGGGAGCAGAAACTCCTACGAGCAGTACTTC. It encodes CASSSSGSRNSYEQYF. V is TRBV28 and J is TRBJ2-7, with D perhaps being TRBD1 or TRBD2 (5 bases each). This CDR3 is built from 16 residues. The V and J ends lost 4 bases and 0 bases respectively, with 16 bases between them. CDR1 and CDR2 from the germline V gene are MDHEN and SYDVKM.

This chain links TRBV9 with TRBJ2-1; D remains unclear. Germline V gene sequence: CDR1 SGDLS, CDR2 YYNGEE. Trimming removed 4 bases from V and 7 bases from J, with 21 bases in between. CDR3 length: 16 amino acids. The CDR3 loop reads CASSSARSYSVNEQFF. CDR3 sequence (DNA): TGTGCCAGCAGCTCCGCGAGGTCTTATTCAGTAAATGAGCAGTTCTTC.

CDR3 sequence (DNA): TGCGCCAGCAGCTCACAGGGAGGGGGTACTGAAGCTTTCTTT. Its translation is CASSSQGGGTEAFF. The chain has TRBV5-1 and TRBJ1-1, with D tentatively TRBD1 (6 bases). The CDR3 loop spans 14 amino acids. The germline V and J ends were trimmed by 3 bases and 5 bases, with 14 bases remaining between them. Germline CDR1 is SGHRS and CDR2 is YFSETQ.

The chain recombines TRBV5-1 with TRBJ1-3; unclear D gene. The CDR3 spans 16 residues. Trimming removed 0 bases at V and 0 bases at J, with 10 bases between. The V gene's germline CDR1 is SGHRS and CDR2 YFSETQ. The CDR3 DNA follows: TGCGCCAGCAGCTTGGGACCCTCGGGCTCTGGAAACACCATATATTTT. Translating it yields CASSLGPSGSGNTIYF.

This clone was detected only once. The V gene is TRBV7-3, the J gene TRBJ1-5, with D tentatively TRBD1 (6 bases). Trimming removed 5 bases from V and 3 bases from J, with 14 bases in between. CDR3 size: 15 residues. Germline V gene sequence: CDR1 SGHTA, CDR2 FQGTGA. CDR3 sequence (DNA): TGTGCCAGCAGCAAACAGGGAGGCCCCAATCAGCCCCAGCATTTT. This codes for CASSKQGGPNQPQHF.

Worth noting for this clone: A read error is the likely source, as a far larger clone sits one nucleotide away. J is TRBJ1-6 and V is TRBV27, with unresolved D. Germline V gene data show CDR1 as MNHEY and CDR2 as SMNVEV (reference sequence). V was shortened by 1 base and J by 7 bases, with 11 bases between the two germline ends. CDR3 length equals 15 residues. The CDR3 reads CASSLWADQNSPLHF. For the CDR3, the DNA is TGTGCCAGCAGTTTATGGGCAGACCAAAATTCACCCCTCCACTTT.

The chain carries TRBV7-3 and TRBJ2-5; TRBD2 agrees at 11 bases. V was pared by 5 bases and J by 5 bases, with 1 base of the junction left unmatched. This CDR3 has 13 residues. CDR1 and CDR2 from the germline V gene are SGHTA and FQGTGA. CDR3 residues: CASSPSGGETQYF. As DNA, the CDR3 is TGTGCCAGCAGCCCTAGCGGGGGGGAGACCCAGTACTTC.

This clone was recorded only once. The gene calls are TRBV5-1 and TRBJ1-2; a possible D gene is TRBD1 (5 bases). The CDR3 runs 13 residues. Germline lookup yields CDR1 SGHRS and CDR2 YFSETQ. V gave up 0 bases and J gave up 4 bases, with 7 bases separating them. The CDR3 nucleotides read TGCGCCAGCAGCTTGGCCGGGGGCTATGGCTACACCTTC. Protein: CASSLAGGYGYTF. Looking up the rest from reference TRBV5-1 and TRBJ1-2 gives the full variable domain: KAGVTQTPRYLIKTRGQQVTLSCSPISGHRSVSWYQQTPGQGLQFLFEYFSETQRNKGNFPGRFSGRQFSNSRSEMNVSTLELGDSALYLCASSLAGGYGYTFGSGTRLTVV.

This clone has only a few counts. CDR3 bases: TGTGCCAGCAGTTCGCCGACGGGGAACACTGAAGCTTTCTTT. This encodes CASSSPTGNTEAFF. The chain employs TRBV28 and TRBJ1-1, with no clear D. The CDR3 is made up of 14 amino acids. The germline gives CDR1 MDHEN, CDR2 SYDVKM. The V and J ends lost 4 bases and 1 base respectively, with 10 bases between them. Complete variable domain (other parts from reference TRBV28 and TRBJ1-1): DVKVTQSSRYLVKRTGEKVFLECVQDMDHENMFWYRQDPGLGLRLIYFSYDVKMKEKGDIPEGYSVSREKKERFSLILESASTNQTSMYLCASSSPTGNTEAFFGQGTRLTVV.

This clone is a singleton in its sample. The chain employs TRBV27 and TRBJ1-5; D unclear. Germline values: CDR1 MNHEY, CDR2 SMNVEV (reference sequence). V lost 6 bases to trimming and J lost 6 bases, with 12 bases between them. This CDR3 has 13 amino acids. The CDR3 coding sequence is TGTGCCAGCAGGGACCCGGGTGGTCAGCCCCAGCATTTT. This encodes CASRDPGGQPQHF.

This clone showed up many times. V gene TRBV29-1 combines with J gene TRBJ2-3; 13 bases fit TRBD2. J was trimmed by 3 bases and V by 3 bases; bases with no gene match: 3. The CDR3 extends over 15 amino acids. CDR1 and CDR2 from the germline V gene are SQVTM and ANQGSEA. DNA of the CDR3: TGCAGCGTTGACCGACTAGCGGGAGGAACAGATACGCAGTATTTT. Its protein product is CSVDRLAGGTDTQYF.

V and J are TRBV28 and TRBJ2-2; D perhaps matches TRBD2 (7 bases). The CDR3 has 16 residues. Trimming took 4 bases from V and 6 from J, leaving 18 bases between them. Germline loops: CDR1 MDHEN, CDR2 SYDVKM. CDR3 sequence: CASSSAGAARAGELFF. DNA of the CDR3: TGTGCCAGCAGTTCGGCGGGGGCGGCAAGGGCCGGGGAGCTGTTTTTT.

The V gene is TRBV5-1, the J gene TRBJ2-7; TRBD1 matches 8 bases. Germline CDR1 reads SGHRS; CDR2 reads YFSETQ. This CDR3 is built from 16 residues. The V and J ends lost 0 bases and 5 bases, in that order; junction bases with no gene match: 10. The CDR3 sequence is CASSLGWGTGVHEQYF. The CDR3, as DNA: TGCGCCAGCAGCTTGGGATGGGGGACAGGTGTCCACGAGCAGTACTTC.

This chain links TRBV7-2 with TRBJ2-7, with TRBD1 as a possible D gene (6 bases). Trimming pared 5 bases from V and 3 bases from J, leaving 17 bases between. This CDR3 is built from 15 residues. Germline V lookup: CDR1 SGHTA, CDR2 FQGNSA. The CDR3: CASSPRAIRGYEQYF. DNA for the CDR3: TGTGCCAGCAGCCCACGTGCCATCAGGGGCTACGAGCAGTACTTC. The full variable domain, completed using reference TRBV7-2 and TRBJ2-7, is GAGVSQSPSNKVTEKGKDVELRCDPISGHTALYWYRQSLGQGLEFLIYFQGNSAPDKSGLPSDRFSAERTGGSVSTLTIQRTQQEDSAVYLCASSPRAIRGYEQYFGPGTRLTVT.

The rearrangement links TRBV5-4 to TRBJ1-1; 12 bases agree with TRBD1. In germline, CDR1 is SGHNT, CDR2 YYREEE (reference sequence). The CDR3 has 13 amino acids. V lost 0 bases to trimming and J lost 10 bases; unmatched junction nucleotides: 1. This chain's CDR3 is CASSLEGQGAAFF. In nucleotides, the CDR3 is TGTGCCAGCAGCTTGGAGGGACAGGGGGCAGCTTTCTTT.

V gene TRBV30 combines with J gene TRBJ2-5; no firm D call. V lost 2 bases to trimming and J lost 4 bases, with 5 bases between them. The CDR3 runs 11 residues. In germline, CDR1 is GTSNPN, CDR2 SVGIG (reference sequence). CDR3 region: CAWSSGETQYF. In nucleotides, the CDR3 is TGTGCCTGGAGTTCCGGAGAGACCCAGTACTTC.